These T cell receptor beta chains were read from a single sample in a study of T-cell reconstitution after alpha-beta-depleted transplantation in children. Using its own MiXCR run on the PCR reads, TCRdb lists one record per CDR3 protein. The top ten clones hold more than 11% of a sample with about 92,000 distinct CDR3 sequences, about 12% of them seen once. Specimen: PBMCs from the stem cell graft donor, collected from the stem cell graft. These receptors were collected from a human donor who donated a stem cell graft to a child with inherited bone marrow failure. Both conserved end residues are part of each CDR3. The D gene is left open where the match is weak. The size entry gives once, few, many or a size class.

J gene: TRBJ1-4
V gene: TRBV5-1
clone size: many
D gene: .
CDR3 protein: CASSLAGFEKLFF
CDR3 DNA: TGCGCCAGCAGCTTGGCGGGTTTTGAAAAACTGTTTTTT

J gene: TRBJ2-5
V gene: TRBV12-3/TRBV12-4
clone size: many
D gene: TRBD1
CDR3 protein: CASTETGLETQYF
CDR3 DNA: TGTGCCAGCACCGAGACAGGGTTGGAGACCCAGTACTTC

J gene: TRBJ2-1
V gene: TRBV19
clone size: many
D gene: .
CDR3 protein: CASSMRPANEQFF
CDR3 DNA: TGTGCCAGTAGTATGCGGCCCGCCAATGAGCAGTTCTTC

J gene: TRBJ2-4
V gene: TRBV7-2
clone size: few
D gene: .
CDR3 protein: CASSLPMGWKYF
CDR3 DNA: TGTGCCAGCAGCCTTCCGATGGGGTGGAAGTACTTC

J gene: TRBJ1-5
V gene: TRBV20-1
clone size: many
D gene: TRBD1
CDR3 protein: CSAIVGGGLGQPQHF
CDR3 DNA: TGCAGTGCTATAGTAGGGGGCGGTTTAGGTCAGCCCCAGCATTTT

J gene: TRBJ2-3
V gene: TRBV4-2
clone size: many
D gene: .
CDR3 protein: CASSQRDYQTDTQYF
CDR3 DNA: TGTGCCAGCAGCCAACGTGACTATCAAACGGATACGCAGTATTTT

J gene: TRBJ2-7
V gene: TRBV7-9
clone size: many
D gene: TRBD2
CDR3 protein: CASSPEAGLAGLYEQYF
CDR3 DNA: TGTGCCAGCAGCCCGGAAGCGGGACTAGCGGGGCTCTACGAGCAGTACTTC

J gene: TRBJ2-1
V gene: TRBV5-1
clone size: many
D gene: .
CDR3 protein: CASSLMAGADNEQFF
CDR3 DNA: TGCGCCAGCAGCTTGATGGCGGGGGCCGACAATGAGCAGTTCTTC

J gene: TRBJ1-2
V gene: TRBV12-3/TRBV12-4
clone size: many
D gene: .
CDR3 protein: CASSFRGLWGYTF
CDR3 DNA: TGTGCCAGCAGTTTTAGGGGATTGTGGGGCTACACCTTC

J gene: TRBJ2-7
V gene: TRBV20-1
clone size: few
D gene: .
CDR3 protein: CSATPSASYEQYF
CDR3 DNA: TGCAGTGCTACTCCCTCCGCCTCCTACGAGCAGTACTTC

J gene: TRBJ2-7
V gene: TRBV5-1
clone size: many
D gene: .
CDR3 protein: CASSRRGELSYEQYF
CDR3 DNA: TGCGCCAGCAGCCGCCGGGGCGAGTTATCCTACGAGCAGTACTTC

J gene: TRBJ1-3
V gene: TRBV10-2
clone size: many
D gene: .
CDR3 protein: CASGGLSPGSGNTIYF
CDR3 DNA: TGCGCCAGCGGCGGACTATCGCCTGGATCTGGAAACACCATATATTTT

J gene: TRBJ2-1
V gene: TRBV19
clone size: many
D gene: .
CDR3 protein: CASTPAGRGPRNNEQFF
CDR3 DNA: TGTGCCAGTACCCCTGCAGGGCGGGGGCCCCGAAACAATGAGCAGTTCTTC

J gene: TRBJ2-5
V gene: TRBV7-2
clone size: many
D gene: TRBD1
CDR3 protein: CASTTGGGLETQYF
CDR3 DNA: TGTGCCAGCACAACAGGGGGCGGTTTAGAGACCCAGTACTTC

J gene: TRBJ2-7
V gene: TRBV4-3
clone size: many
D gene: .
CDR3 protein: CASSQDRQAEQYF
CDR3 DNA: TGCGCCAGCAGCCAAGATCGGCAGGCCGAGCAGTACTTC